This T cell receptor beta chain came from a study of Graves' ophthalmopathy and Graves' hyperthyroidism. The TCR beta CDR3 regions underwent amplification from RNA transcripts. First-round RT-PCR used HTBI primers; second-round multiplex PCR followed. TCRdb ran MiXCR on the multiplex PCR reads and lists one entry per CDR3 protein. The sample has about 700,000 distinct CDR3 sequences; roughly 41% are singletons. Remarks on this clonotype: The antigen is not known.

Germline V gene sequence: CDR1 ENHRY, CDR2 SYGVKD. There are 14 residues in the CDR3. The V end lost 7 bases, the J end lost 6 bases, and 13 bases lay between the germline ends. Study-wide findings and caveats: Ophthalmopathy progression was predicted by the model at less than 71% sensitivity and approximately 72% specificity.

The clonotype comes from an adult man with Graves' ophthalmopathy. The rearrangement uses TRBV10-3 and TRBJ1-6, with TRBD1 as a possible D gene (5 bases). The sample was peripheral blood. The CDR3 loop reads CAINQGQGNSPLHF. DNA for the CDR3: TGTGCCATCAACCAAGGGCAGGGTAATTCACCCCTCCACTTT.